A selection of T cell receptor beta chains follows, all from one sample in a study of chemoradiotherapy in HPV16-positive cancers. Sequencing was performed with immunoSEQ multiplex PCR; in TCRdb, only in-frame clones are kept and a portion is missing. Of 5,500 to 7,000 clones listed, approximately 80% are singletons. This specimen was tumor tissue, taken from a patient who underwent chemoradiotherapy. The receptors shown here come from a human donor with HPV-associated anogenital cancer. CDR3s include the opening cysteine and the closing phenylalanine or tryptophan. The D gene is left open where the match is weak. Size values are once, few and many counts, or a class for expanded clones, and some rows have none.

D: -; J: TRBJ1-2; length: 12; size: -; V: TRBV6-1; DNA: TGTGCCAGCAGCCAGTACGACTATGGCTACACCTTC; CDR3: CASSQYDYGYTF
D: TRBD1; J: TRBJ1-1; length: 16; size: -; V: TRBV4-2; DNA: TGTGCCAGCAGCCCCCGGGACAGGGGGCGCGACACTGAAGCTTTCTTT; CDR3: CASSPRDRGRDTEAFF
D: -; J: TRBJ2-3; length: 12; size: -; V: TRBV6-5; DNA: TGTGCCAGCAGAACCTCTACAGATACGCAGTATTTT; CDR3: CASRTSTDTQYF
D: -; J: TRBJ1-5; length: 13; size: -; V: TRBV4-1; DNA: TGCGCCAGCAGCCAAGAACCGGATCAGCCCCAGCATTTT; CDR3: CASSQEPDQPQHF
D: TRBD1; J: TRBJ1-1; length: 13; size: -; V: TRBV29-1; DNA: TGCAGCGGACAGGGACAGTTGACGACTGAAGCTTTCTTT; CDR3: CSGQGQLTTEAFF
D: -; J: TRBJ1-3; length: 15; size: -; V: TRBV27; DNA: TGTGCCAGCAGTGCCTACAGGAGCTCTGGAAACACCATATATTTT; CDR3: CASSAYRSSGNTIYF
D: TRBD1; J: TRBJ1-6; length: 13; size: -; V: TRBV2; DNA: TGTGCCAGCCAAACAGGGGCTTTATCACCCCTCCACTTT; CDR3: CASQTGALSPLHF
D: -; J: TRBJ1-2; length: 14; size: -; V: TRBV5-4; DNA: TGTGCCAGCAGACCCGACAGGTCTAACTATGGCTACACCTTC; CDR3: CASRPDRSNYGYTF
D: -; J: TRBJ1-1; length: 13; size: -; V: TRBV11-3; DNA: TGTGCCAGCAGCTTAGAAGAAAACACTGAAGCTTTCTTT; CDR3: CASSLEENTEAFF
D: -; J: TRBJ2-7; length: 12; size: -; V: TRBV30; DNA: TGTGCCTGGAGTCTTGGGGTGGGGGAGCAGTACTTC; CDR3: CAWSLGVGEQYF
D: -; J: TRBJ1-1; length: 13; size: -; V: TRBV11-1; DNA: TGTGCCAGCACCATCACGGGGAACACTGAAGCTTTCTTT; CDR3: CASTITGNTEAFF
D: -; J: TRBJ2-2; length: 14; size: -; V: TRBV11-2; DNA: TGTGCCAGCAGCTTAATATCAGGGGCCGGGGAGCTGTTTTTT; CDR3: CASSLISGAGELFF
D: -; J: TRBJ1-5; length: 14; size: -; V: TRBV11-2; DNA: TGTGCCAGCAGCGAAGGCGGGGGGCAACAGCCCCAGCATTTT; CDR3: CASSEGGGQQPQHF
D: -; J: TRBJ2-7; length: 14; size: -; V: TRBV5-1; DNA: TGCGCCAGCAGCTTGGAGGGCAGCCGCTACGAGCAGTACTTC; CDR3: CASSLEGSRYEQYF
D: -; J: TRBJ1-1; length: 15; size: -; V: TRBV11-3; DNA: TGTGCCAGCAGCCCTGGGGGGCAGGGCCCCACTGAAGCTTTCTTT; CDR3: CASSPGGQGPTEAFF
D: TRBD2; J: TRBJ2-1; length: 15; size: -; V: TRBV7-9; DNA: TGTGCCAGCAGCTTGACTAGCGGGAGGGCGAATGAGCAGTTCTTC; CDR3: CASSLTSGRANEQFF
D: -; J: TRBJ1-5; length: 15; size: -; V: TRBV30; DNA: TGTGCCTGGACCCTGGACGGTGATAGCAATCAGCCCCAGCATTTT; CDR3: CAWTLDGDSNQPQHF
D: -; J: TRBJ1-5; length: 14; size: -; V: TRBV30; DNA: TGTGCCTGTCAGTTTGGCAATAGCAATCAGCCCCAGCATTTT; CDR3: CACQFGNSNQPQHF
D: -; J: TRBJ1-5; length: 14; size: -; V: TRBV30; DNA: TGTGCCTGGAGTGTCGGCCTTAGCAATCAGCCCCAGCATTTT; CDR3: CAWSVGLSNQPQHF
D: -; J: TRBJ2-1; length: 13; size: -; V: TRBV6-5; DNA: TGTGCCAGCAGAAAGACAGGGAGGAATGAGCAGTTCTTC; CDR3: CASRKTGRNEQFF
D: TRBD1; J: TRBJ1-4; length: 15; size: -; V: TRBV19; DNA: TGTGCCAGTACTGAGACAGGGGGCCTCAATGAAAAACTGTTTTTT; CDR3: CASTETGGLNEKLFF
D: TRBD1; J: TRBJ1-1; length: 16; size: -; V: TRBV6-1; DNA: TGTGCCAGCAGTGAATATTGGGACAGGGGGCACACTGAAGCTTTCTTT; CDR3: CASSEYWDRGHTEAFF
D: TRBD2; J: TRBJ2-2; length: 17; size: -; V: TRBV29-1; DNA: TGCAGCGTTGAAGATCGTGGCGGGAGGGCCAACACCGGGGAGCTGTTTTTT; CDR3: CSVEDRGGRANTGELFF
D: -; J: TRBJ1-3; length: 15; size: -; V: TRBV4-1; DNA: TGCGCCAGCAGCAAAACCACAAAAGGCGGAAACACCATATATTTT; CDR3: CASSKTTKGGNTIYF
D: TRBD1; J: TRBJ2-2; length: 14; size: -; V: TRBV30; DNA: TGTGCCTGGAGCCGGACAGGGATCTCCGGGGAGCTGTTTTTT; CDR3: CAWSRTGISGELFF
D: -; J: TRBJ2-4; length: 16; size: -; V: TRBV21-1; DNA: TGTGCCAGCAGCAAAGGGAAGGGGACTGCCAAAAACATTCAGTACTTC; CDR3: CASSKGKGTAKNIQYF
D: TRBD2; J: TRBJ2-5; length: 14; size: -; V: TRBV6-5; DNA: TGTGCCAGCAGCTTCGGGGGGGAGGTAGAGACCCAGTACTTC; CDR3: CASSFGGEVETQYF
D: TRBD2; J: TRBJ2-5; length: 13; size: few; V: TRBV15; DNA: TGTGCCACCAGCAGATTAGCGGGAGAGACCCAGTACTTC; CDR3: CATSRLAGETQYF
D: -; J: TRBJ1-1; length: 16; size: -; V: TRBV4-2; DNA: TGTGCCAGCAGCCAACCGACCGGGACAAAAAACACTGAAGCTTTCTTT; CDR3: CASSQPTGTKNTEAFF
D: TRBD2; J: TRBJ2-1; length: 15; size: -; V: TRBV7-9; DNA: TGTGCCAGCAGCGGAACTAGCGGGTCGGGCGATGAGCAGTTCTTC; CDR3: CASSGTSGSGDEQFF
D: -; J: TRBJ1-4; length: 20; size: -; V: TRBV6-1; DNA: TGTGCCAGCAGTCAAGAATTGGGGCAGGGAAGGGGACTGCTAAATGAAAAACTGTTTTTT; CDR3: CASSQELGQGRGLLNEKLFF
D: -; J: TRBJ1-5; length: 13; size: -; V: TRBV19; DNA: TGTGCCAGTAGTGACGGGGGCAATCAGCCCCAGCATTTT; CDR3: CASSDGGNQPQHF
D: TRBD1; J: TRBJ1-5; length: 15; size: once; V: TRBV7-2; DNA: TGTGCCAGCAGCCCTCGAGAGACAGGGATCCAGCCCCAGCATTTT; CDR3: CASSPRETGIQPQHF
D: -; J: TRBJ2-2; length: 15; size: -; V: TRBV7-2; DNA: TGTGCCAGCAGCCCCAGGGGCGGCGGCACCGGGGAGCTGTTTTTT; CDR3: CASSPRGGGTGELFF
D: -; J: TRBJ2-5; length: 14; size: -; V: TRBV5-4; DNA: TGTGCCAGCAGCTTTGGGAAGCGGCAAGAGACCCAGTACTTC; CDR3: CASSFGKRQETQYF
D: -; J: TRBJ2-4; length: 17; size: -; V: TRBV28; DNA: TGTGCCAGCAGTTCCTTTAAAGGGGGGACTGAAAAAAACATTCAGTACTTC; CDR3: CASSSFKGGTEKNIQYF
D: -; J: TRBJ1-1; length: 15; size: -; V: TRBV2; DNA: TGTGCCAGCAACCTAATGGGACAAGTGAACACTGAAGCTTTCTTT; CDR3: CASNLMGQVNTEAFF
D: -; J: TRBJ1-4; length: 14; size: -; V: TRBV5-6; DNA: TGTGCCAGCAGCCGATACTCTCCGCAAGAAAAACTGTTTTTT; CDR3: CASSRYSPQEKLFF
D: -; J: TRBJ1-4; length: 13; size: -; V: TRBV6-1; DNA: TGTGCCAGCATGAGGAGCTATAATGAAAAACTGTTTTTT; CDR3: CASMRSYNEKLFF
D: -; J: TRBJ2-1; length: 16; size: few; V: TRBV27; DNA: TGTGCCAGCAGTTCCGAACACGTTCGGGGGTACAATGAGCAGTTCTTC; CDR3: CASSSEHVRGYNEQFF
D: -; J: TRBJ2-3; length: 16; size: -; V: TRBV2; DNA: TGTGCCAGCAGTCTACGGGCCCTCCGAGGCACAGATACGCAGTATTTT; CDR3: CASSLRALRGTDTQYF
D: -; J: TRBJ2-5; length: 15; size: -; V: TRBV6-5; DNA: TGTGCCAGCAGTTACTCGATTCGAAACCAAGAGACCCAGTACTTC; CDR3: CASSYSIRNQETQYF
D: -; J: TRBJ2-7; length: 16; size: -; V: TRBV6-6; DNA: TGTGCCAGCAGTTATCTGGACCCGACAGACTCCTACGAGCAGTACTTC; CDR3: CASSYLDPTDSYEQYF
D: -; J: TRBJ2-7; length: 16; size: few; V: TRBV28; DNA: TGTGCCAGCACCTCCAATAGGTGGTTGGGATACTACGAGCAGTACTTC; CDR3: CASTSNRWLGYYEQYF
D: TRBD2; J: TRBJ2-5; length: 14; size: -; V: TRBV5-6; DNA: TGTGCCAGCAGCCTCTCGGGGGGGTACGAGACCCAGTACTTC; CDR3: CASSLSGGYETQYF
D: -; J: TRBJ2-1; length: 14; size: -; V: TRBV7-9; DNA: TGTGCCAGCAGCTCCAGGGACAAGGTCAATGAGCAGTTCTTC; CDR3: CASSSRDKVNEQFF
D: TRBD1; J: TRBJ1-1; length: 16; size: -; V: TRBV29-1; DNA: TGCAGCGTTGACCCATTGATCACAGGGGCGAACACTGAAGCTTTCTTT; CDR3: CSVDPLITGANTEAFF
D: -; J: TRBJ1-1; length: 15; size: -; V: TRBV4-2; DNA: TGTGCCAGCAGCCAAGAGGTGGGGAGGAACACTGAAGCTTTCTTT; CDR3: CASSQEVGRNTEAFF
D: -; J: TRBJ2-2; length: 15; size: -; V: TRBV6-5; DNA: TGTGCCAGCAGCCCCCTCCTATTAAACACCGGGGAGCTGTTTTTT; CDR3: CASSPLLLNTGELFF
D: -; J: TRBJ2-5; length: 14; size: -; V: TRBV5-1; DNA: TGCGCCAGCAGCTGGGGAGCCTCAGAAGAGACCCAGTACTTC; CDR3: CASSWGASEETQYF
D: TRBD1; J: TRBJ1-1; length: 14; size: few; V: TRBV10-3; DNA: TGTGCCATCAGTAAACAGGGGGCCAACACTGAAGCTTTCTTT; CDR3: CAISKQGANTEAFF
D: -; J: TRBJ1-5; length: 14; size: few; V: TRBV6-6; DNA: TGTGCCAGCTTGGAGGAGGGGAGCAATCAGCCCCAGCATTTT; CDR3: CASLEEGSNQPQHF